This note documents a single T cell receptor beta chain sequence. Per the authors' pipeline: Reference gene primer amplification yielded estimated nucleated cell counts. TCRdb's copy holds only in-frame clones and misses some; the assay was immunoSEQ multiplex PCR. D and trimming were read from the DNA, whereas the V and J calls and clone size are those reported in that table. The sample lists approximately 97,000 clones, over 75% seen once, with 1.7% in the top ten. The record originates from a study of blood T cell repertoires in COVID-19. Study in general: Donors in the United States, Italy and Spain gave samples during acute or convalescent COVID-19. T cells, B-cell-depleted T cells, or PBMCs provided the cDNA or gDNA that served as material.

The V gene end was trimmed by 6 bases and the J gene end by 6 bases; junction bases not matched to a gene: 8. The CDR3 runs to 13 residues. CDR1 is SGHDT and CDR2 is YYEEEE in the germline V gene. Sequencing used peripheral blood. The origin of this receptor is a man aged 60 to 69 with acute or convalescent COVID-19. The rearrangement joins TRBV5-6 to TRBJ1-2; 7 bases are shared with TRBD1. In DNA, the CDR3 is TGTGCCAGCAACAAACAGGGGCGAGATGGCTACACCTTC. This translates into CASNKQGRDGYTF.